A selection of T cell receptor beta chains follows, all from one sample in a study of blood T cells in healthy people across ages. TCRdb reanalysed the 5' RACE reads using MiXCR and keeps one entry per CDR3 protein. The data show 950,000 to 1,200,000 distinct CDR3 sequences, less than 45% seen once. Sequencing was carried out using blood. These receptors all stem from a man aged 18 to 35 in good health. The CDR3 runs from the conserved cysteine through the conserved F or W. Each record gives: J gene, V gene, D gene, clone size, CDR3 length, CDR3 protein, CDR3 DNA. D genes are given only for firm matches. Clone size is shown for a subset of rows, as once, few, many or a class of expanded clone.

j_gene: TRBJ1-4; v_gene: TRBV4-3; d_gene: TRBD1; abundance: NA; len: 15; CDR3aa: CASSQPGTGGEKLFF; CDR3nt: TGCGCCAGCAGCCAACCGGGGACAGGGGGTGAAAAACTGTTTTTT
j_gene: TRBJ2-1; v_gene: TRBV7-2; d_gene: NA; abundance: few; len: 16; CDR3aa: CASSLGLLWGRNEQFF; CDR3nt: TGTGCCAGCAGCTTAGGTCTACTTTGGGGTCGCAATGAGCAGTTCTTC
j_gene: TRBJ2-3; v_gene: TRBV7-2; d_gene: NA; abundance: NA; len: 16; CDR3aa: CASSEKMGGLTDTQYF; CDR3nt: TGTGCCAGCAGCGAAAAGATGGGGGGTCTCACAGATACGCAGTATTTT
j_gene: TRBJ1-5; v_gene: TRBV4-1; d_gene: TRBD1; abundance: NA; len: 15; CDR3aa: CASSQVTGDNQPQHF; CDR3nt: TGCGCCAGCAGCCAAGTAACAGGGGATAATCAGCCCCAGCATTTT
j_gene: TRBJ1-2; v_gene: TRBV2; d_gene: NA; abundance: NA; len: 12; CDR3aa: CATRGQGDGYTF; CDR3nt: TGTGCCACACGGGGGCAGGGAGATGGCTACACCTTC
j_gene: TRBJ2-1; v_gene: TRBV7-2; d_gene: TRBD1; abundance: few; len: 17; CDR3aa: CASSSSHGTENYNEQFF; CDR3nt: TGTGCCAGCAGCTCCTCCCACGGGACAGAAAACTACAATGAGCAGTTCTTC
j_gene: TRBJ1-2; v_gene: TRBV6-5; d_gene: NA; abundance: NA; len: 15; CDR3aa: CASSYNPEGNYGYTF; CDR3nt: TGTGCCAGCAGTTACAACCCCGAGGGTAACTATGGCTACACCTTC
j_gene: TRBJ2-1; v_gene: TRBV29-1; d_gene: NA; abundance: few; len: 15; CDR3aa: CSVENSQGGRDEQFF; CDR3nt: TGCAGCGTTGAAAACTCCCAGGGGGGAAGGGATGAGCAGTTCTTC
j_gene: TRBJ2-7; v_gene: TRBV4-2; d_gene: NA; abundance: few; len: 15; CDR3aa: CASSQDRKRSYEQYF; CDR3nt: TGTGCCAGCAGCCAAGATAGGAAGAGATCCTACGAGCAGTACTTC
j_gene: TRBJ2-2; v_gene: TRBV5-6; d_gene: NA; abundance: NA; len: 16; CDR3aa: CASSFWYRANTGELFF; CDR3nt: TGTGCCAGCAGCTTTTGGTACAGAGCGAACACCGGGGAGCTGTTTTTT
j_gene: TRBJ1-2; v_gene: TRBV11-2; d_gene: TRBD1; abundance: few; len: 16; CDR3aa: CASSSSLQTGNYGYTF; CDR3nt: TGTGCCAGCAGCTCCTCTCTCCAGACAGGGAACTATGGCTACACCTTC
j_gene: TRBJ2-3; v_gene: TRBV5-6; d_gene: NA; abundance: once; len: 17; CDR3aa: CASSLRWGVPSTDTQYF; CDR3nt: TGTGCCAGCAGCTTGCGATGGGGGGTTCCTAGCACAGATACGCAGTATTTT
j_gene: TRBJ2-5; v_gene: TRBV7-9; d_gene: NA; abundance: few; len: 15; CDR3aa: CASSLSGRNQETQYF; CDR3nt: TGTGCCAGCAGCTTATCGGGCAGAAACCAAGAGACCCAGTACTTC
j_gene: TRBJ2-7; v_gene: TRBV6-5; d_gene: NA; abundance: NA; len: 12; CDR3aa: CASSSLWNEQYF; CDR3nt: TGTGCCAGCAGTTCCCTATGGAATGAGCAGTACTTC
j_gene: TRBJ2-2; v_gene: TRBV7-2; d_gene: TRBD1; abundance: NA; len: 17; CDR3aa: CASSHSRRTGGPGELFF; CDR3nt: TGTGCCAGCAGCCATTCCCGTAGGACAGGGGGCCCCGGGGAGCTGTTTTTT
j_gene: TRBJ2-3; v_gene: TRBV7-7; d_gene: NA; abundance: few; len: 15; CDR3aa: CASSLRGGLTDTQYF; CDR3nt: TGTGCCAGCAGCTTAAGGGGAGGACTCACAGATACGCAGTATTTT
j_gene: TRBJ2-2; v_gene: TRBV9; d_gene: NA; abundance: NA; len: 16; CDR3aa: CASSVEGGRNTGELFF; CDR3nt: TGTGCCAGCAGCGTCGAGGGAGGACGGAACACCGGGGAGCTGTTTTTT
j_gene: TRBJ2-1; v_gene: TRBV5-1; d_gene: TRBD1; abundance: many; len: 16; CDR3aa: CASSLMGTALYNEQFF; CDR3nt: TGCGCCAGCAGCTTGATGGGGACAGCTCTCTACAATGAGCAGTTCTTC
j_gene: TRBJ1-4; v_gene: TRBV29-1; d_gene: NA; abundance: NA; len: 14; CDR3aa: CSVEDRGSREKLFF; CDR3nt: TGCAGCGTTGAAGATCGGGGGAGTCGCGAAAAACTGTTTTTT
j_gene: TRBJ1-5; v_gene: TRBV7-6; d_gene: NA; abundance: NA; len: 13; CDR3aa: CASSFMLNQPQHF; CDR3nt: TGTGCCAGCAGCTTCATGCTGAATCAGCCCCAGCATTTT
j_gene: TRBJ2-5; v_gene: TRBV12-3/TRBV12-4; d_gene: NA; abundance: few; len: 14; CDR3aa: CASSAYRVQETQYF; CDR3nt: TGTGCCAGCAGTGCCTACAGGGTCCAAGAGACCCAGTACTTC
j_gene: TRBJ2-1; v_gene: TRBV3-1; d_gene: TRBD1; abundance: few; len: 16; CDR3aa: CASSQGGTGDYNEQFF; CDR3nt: TGTGCCAGCAGCCAAGGGGGGACAGGGGACTACAATGAGCAGTTCTTC
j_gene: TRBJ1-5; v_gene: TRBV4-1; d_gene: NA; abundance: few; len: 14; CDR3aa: CASSRENSNQPQHF; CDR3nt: TGCGCCAGCAGCAGGGAGAATAGCAATCAGCCCCAGCATTTT
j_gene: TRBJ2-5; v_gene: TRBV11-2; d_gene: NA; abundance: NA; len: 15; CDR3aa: CASSFLGPARETQYF; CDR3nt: TGTGCCAGCAGCTTTTTAGGACCAGCACGAGAGACCCAGTACTTC
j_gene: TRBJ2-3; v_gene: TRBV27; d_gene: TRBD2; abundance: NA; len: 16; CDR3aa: CASSLGPSGVADTQYF; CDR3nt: TGTGCCAGCAGTTTAGGGCCTAGCGGGGTAGCAGATACGCAGTATTTT
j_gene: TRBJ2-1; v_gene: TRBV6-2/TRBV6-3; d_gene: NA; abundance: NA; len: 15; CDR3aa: CASSYSAGAGNEQFF; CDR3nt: TGTGCCAGCAGTTACTCCGCAGGCGCCGGCAATGAGCAGTTCTTC
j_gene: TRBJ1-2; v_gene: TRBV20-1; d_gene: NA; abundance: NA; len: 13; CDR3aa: CSASTGTGYGYTF; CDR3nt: TGCAGTGCTAGCACGGGGACCGGCTATGGCTACACCTTC
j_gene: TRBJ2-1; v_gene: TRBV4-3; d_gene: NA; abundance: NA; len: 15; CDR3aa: CASSLDFAGTNEQFF; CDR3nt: TGCGCCAGCAGCCTAGATTTCGCAGGGACGAATGAGCAGTTCTTC
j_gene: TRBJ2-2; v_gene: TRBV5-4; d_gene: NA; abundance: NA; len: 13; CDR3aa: CASSLAGGRELFF; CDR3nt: TGTGCCAGCAGCTTGGCAGGGGGGCGGGAGCTGTTTTTT
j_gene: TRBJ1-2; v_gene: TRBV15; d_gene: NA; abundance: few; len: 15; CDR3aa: CATSNGRGLGYGYTF; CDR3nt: TGTGCCACCAGCAACGGGAGGGGACTAGGGTATGGCTACACCTTC
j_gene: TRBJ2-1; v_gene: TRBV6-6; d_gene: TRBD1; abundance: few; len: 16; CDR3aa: CASSVSGTAFYNEQFF; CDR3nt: TGTGCCAGCAGCGTTTCCGGGACAGCCTTCTACAATGAGCAGTTCTTC
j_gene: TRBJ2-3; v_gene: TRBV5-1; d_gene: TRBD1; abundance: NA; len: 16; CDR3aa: CASSPGTGITGDTQYF; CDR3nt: TGCGCCAGCAGCCCGGGGACAGGGATCACAGGAGATACGCAGTATTTT
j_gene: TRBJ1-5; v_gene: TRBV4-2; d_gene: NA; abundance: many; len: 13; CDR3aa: CASSRDLNQPQHF; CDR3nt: TGTGCCAGCAGCCGGGACCTAAATCAGCCCCAGCATTTT
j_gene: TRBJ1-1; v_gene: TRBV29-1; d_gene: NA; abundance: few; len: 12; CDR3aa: CSETRTNTEAFF; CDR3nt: TGCAGCGAAACAAGAACTAACACTGAAGCTTTCTTT
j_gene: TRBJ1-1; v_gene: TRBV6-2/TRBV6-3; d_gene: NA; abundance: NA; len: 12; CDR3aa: CASSSPITEAFF; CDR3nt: TGTGCCAGCAGTTCCCCGATTACTGAAGCTTTCTTT
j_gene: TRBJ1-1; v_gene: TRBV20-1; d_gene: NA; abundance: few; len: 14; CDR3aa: CSAPHKTGNTEAFF; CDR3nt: TGCAGTGCTCCCCACAAGACAGGGAACACTGAAGCTTTCTTT
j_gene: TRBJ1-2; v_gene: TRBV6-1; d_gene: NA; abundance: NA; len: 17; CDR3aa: CASTLYTGLSSNYGYTF; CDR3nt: TGTGCCAGCACCCTCTACACTGGACTTTCCTCAAACTATGGCTACACCTTC
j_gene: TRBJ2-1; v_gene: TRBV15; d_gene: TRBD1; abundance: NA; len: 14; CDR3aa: CATSVRDRANEQFF; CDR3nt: TGTGCCACCAGCGTAAGGGACAGGGCCAATGAGCAGTTCTTC